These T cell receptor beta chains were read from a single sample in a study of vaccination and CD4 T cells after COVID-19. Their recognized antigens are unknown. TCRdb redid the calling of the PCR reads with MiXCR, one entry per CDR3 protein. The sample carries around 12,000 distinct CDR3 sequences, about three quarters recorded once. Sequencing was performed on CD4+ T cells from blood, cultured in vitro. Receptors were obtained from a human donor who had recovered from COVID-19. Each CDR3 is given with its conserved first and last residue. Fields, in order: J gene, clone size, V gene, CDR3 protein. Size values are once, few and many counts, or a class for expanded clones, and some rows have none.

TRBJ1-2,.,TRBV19,CASSFIPAGQGVSNGYTF
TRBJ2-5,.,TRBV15,CATSRDAGEGETQYF
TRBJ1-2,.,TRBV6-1,CASSDRGPKLPYGYTF
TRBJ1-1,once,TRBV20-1,CSARDHRDTEAFF
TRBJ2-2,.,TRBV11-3,CASGKGNTGELFF
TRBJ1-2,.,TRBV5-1,CASSPQGDGYTF
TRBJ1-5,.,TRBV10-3,CAISEVPGLGQPQHF
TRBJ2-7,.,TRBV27,CASSLSPQPYYEQYF
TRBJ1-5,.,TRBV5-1,CASSLGTANNQPQHF
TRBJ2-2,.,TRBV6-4,CASSVGTFTGELFF
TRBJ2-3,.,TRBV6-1,CASKGGADTQYF
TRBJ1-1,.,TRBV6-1,CASRKDRGVPEAFF
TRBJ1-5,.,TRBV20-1,CSARRTRGPNQPQHF
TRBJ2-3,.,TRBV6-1,CASSELGSSSDTQYF
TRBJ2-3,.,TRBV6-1,CASSPQGAGTDTQYF
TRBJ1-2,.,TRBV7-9,CASSWVRDRATGYTF
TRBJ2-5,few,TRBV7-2,CASSFTSIGTQYF
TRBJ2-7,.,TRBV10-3,CATGQPYEQYF